This T cell receptor (beta chain) emerged from a study of T cell repertoires in cytomegalovirus infection. Whole-study context: From public TCR beta signatures came an indication of both CMV infection and matching HLA type. General observations from the study: Ex vivo, HLA-C-restricted CMV-specific TCR beta clonotypes prevailed over the rest of the response. Cumulative frequency (of public TCR beta family members) identified carriers of CMV plus the relevant HLA.

Germline V gives CDR1 LGHNA, CDR2 YSLEER. This CDR3 region has 15 residues. TCRdb independently ran MiXCR on the reads; one entry per CDR3 protein. Here the sample spans around 310,000 distinct CDR3 sequences, 15% to 20% being singletons. Concerning this clonotype itself: The antigen is undetermined. This could be a read error, since a much larger clone is one nucleotide away.

The V call is TRBV4-3, the J call TRBJ2-2; 7 positions match TRBD2. The origin of this receptor is a human donor in good health (CMV status not recorded). Some clones in this sample may be carry-over from other donors' samples. Sequenced: PBMCs. The CDR3 nucleotides are TGCGCCAGCAGCCGCCGGGGGGAAAACACCGGGGAGCTGGTTTTT. The encoded protein is CASSRRGENTGELVF.